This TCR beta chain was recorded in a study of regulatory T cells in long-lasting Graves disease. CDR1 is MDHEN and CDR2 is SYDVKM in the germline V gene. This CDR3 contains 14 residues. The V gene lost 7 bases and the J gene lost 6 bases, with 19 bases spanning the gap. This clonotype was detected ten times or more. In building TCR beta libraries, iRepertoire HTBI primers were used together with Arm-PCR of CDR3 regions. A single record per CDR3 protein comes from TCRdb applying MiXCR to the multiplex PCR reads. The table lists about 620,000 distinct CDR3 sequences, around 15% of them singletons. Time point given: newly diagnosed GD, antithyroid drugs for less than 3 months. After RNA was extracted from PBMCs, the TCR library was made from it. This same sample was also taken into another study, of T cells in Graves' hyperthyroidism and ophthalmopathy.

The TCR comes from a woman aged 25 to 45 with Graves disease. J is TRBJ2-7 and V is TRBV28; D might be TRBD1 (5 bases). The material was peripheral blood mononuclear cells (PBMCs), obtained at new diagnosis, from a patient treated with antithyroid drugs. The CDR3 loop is CASNSPGQGTEQYF. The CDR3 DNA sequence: TGTGCCAGCAATTCCCCCGGTCAGGGTACCGAGCAGTACTTC. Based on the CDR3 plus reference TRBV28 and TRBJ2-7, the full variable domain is DVKVTQSSRYLVKRTGEKVFLECVQDMDHENMFWYRQDPGLGLRLIYFSYDVKMKEKGDIPEGYSVSREKKERFSLILESASTNQTSMYLCASNSPGQGTEQYFGPGTRLTVT.